The 8 T cell receptor beta chains listed next were all sequenced from one sample in a study of graft-versus-host responses after intestinal transplantation. Co-plated with roughly 200,000 CFSE-labeled responder cells were roughly 200,000 irradiated, violet-dye-labeled stimulator cells. Repertoires were generated with immunoSEQ multiplex PCR, while TCRdb's copy carries only in-frame clones and drops some. Of 20,000 to 25,000 clones in the sample, just under 45% are singletons; the top ten hold 1.3% to 1.5%. This sample comprised alloreactive CD8+ T cells from a mixed lymphocyte reaction culture, obtained before transplantation. Subset denoted: CFSE-low proliferating T cells sorted from roughly six-day pre-transplant mixed lymphocyte reaction (GvH or HvG direction). The receptor source for this set is a human patient who was an organ donor for intestinal transplantation.

This clone was counted between two and nine times. The V gene is TRBV30, the J gene TRBJ1-5, with 7 bases that match TRBD1. The CDR3 contains 14 residues. Germline V CDR1 and CDR2: GTSNPN, SVGIG (reference sequence). After removal of 1 base from V and 7 bases from J, the junction contained 7 bases not matched to a gene. CDR3 in DNA: TGTGCCTGGAGTGAGGCAGGGGGAAGACAGCCCCAGCATTTT. This sequence encodes CAWSEAGGRQPQHF. Full variable domain (missing parts from reference TRBV30 and TRBJ1-5): SQTIHQWPATLVQPVGSPLSLECTVEGTSNPNLYWYRQAAGRGLQLLFYSVGIGQISSEVPQNLSASRPQDRQFILSSKKLLLSDSGFYLCAWSEAGGRQPQHFGDGTRLSIL.

The chain uses TRBV30 and TRBJ2-3; 15 bases agree with TRBD2. The CDR3 runs to 16 residues. Germline CDR1 reads GTSNPN; CDR2 reads SVGIG (reference sequence). V lost 2 bases to trimming and J lost 5 bases; unmatched junction nucleotides: 5. The DNA of the CDR3 is TGTGCCTGGAGTCGTGGACTAGCGGGAGGGCGAGATACGCAGTATTTT. Translated: CAWSRGLAGGRDTQYF.

The gene calls are TRBV25-1 and TRBJ1-5; TRBD1 matches at 11 bases. V lost 6 bases and J lost 0; bases outside the gene matches: 7. The CDR3 runs 17 residues. Germline V gene sequence: CDR1 MGHDK, CDR2 SYGVNS. CDR3 nucleotide sequence: TGTGCCAGCAGAAGGGGGACAGGGGGGTATAGCAATCAGCCCCAGCATTTT. It specifies CASRRGTGGYSNQPQHF.

This clone occurred a few times. CDR3 sequence (DNA): TGTGCCAGGAATACCGGAGGGCCCCGGTCCTACAATGAGCAGTTCTTC. It translates to CARNTGGPRSYNEQFF. The chain has TRBV2 and TRBJ2-1, with D maybe TRBD2 (6 bases). The germline V and J ends were trimmed by 9 bases and 1 base, with 19 bases remaining between them. This CDR3 has 16 residues. CDR1 and CDR2 from the germline V gene are SNHLY and FYNNEI.

The V and J genes are TRBV5-6 and TRBJ2-3; TRBD2 matches 7 bases. V shed 1 base, J shed 1 base, and the junction held 0 bases outside the gene matches. The CDR3 is made up of 14 amino acids. Germline CDR1 is SGHDT and CDR2 is YYEEEE. The CDR3 region has the DNA TGTGCCAGCAGCTTGACTAGCGGCACAGATACGCAGTATTTT. Encoded protein: CASSLTSGTDTQYF.

V gene TRBV11-3 combines with J gene TRBJ2-1, with TRBD2 matching 8 bases. The trim removed 1 base at V and 2 bases at J, leaving 7 bases unmatched. There are 17 residues in the CDR3. Germline-derived CDR1 and CDR2 are SGHNT and YENEEA. In nucleotides, the CDR3 is TGTGCCAGCAGCTTAGGGTCGTTAGCGGGACCCTACAATGAGCAGTTCTTC. Its translation is CASSLGSLAGPYNEQFF.

The gene calls are TRBV30 and TRBJ2-3, with TRBD2 matching over 16 bases. Germline-derived CDR1 and CDR2 are GTSNPN and SVGIG (reference sequence). V was clipped by 4 bases and J by 3 bases; unmatched bases: 10. The CDR3 consists of 18 residues. CDR3 nucleotide sequence: TGTGCCTGGAACGCCCCGGGACTAGCGGGAGGGCTGACAGATACGCAGTATTTT. Encoded protein: CAWNAPGLAGGLTDTQYF.

This clone has only a few counts. The CDR3 protein is CASSLGSSGSLEQYF. The CDR3 DNA reads as TGTGCCAGCAGCTTAGGATCTAGCGGGAGTTTAGAGCAGTACTTC. The rearrangement links TRBV13 to TRBJ2-7; TRBD2 agrees at 10 bases. The length of the CDR3 is 15 residues. J was trimmed by 7 bases and V by 0 bases; bases with no gene match: 6. In germline, CDR1 is PRHDT, CDR2 FYEKMQ (reference sequence).